The present T cell receptor (beta chain) was sequenced within a study of blood T cells in healthy people across ages. Study-wide points: More naive CD4+ cells and higher diversity marked long-lived donors relative to aged donors.

Through a sample-barcoded 5' primer and a J-beta primer mix, a second PCR was run for roughly 7 to 11 cycles. Via MiXCR, TCRdb re-called the 5' RACE reads, giving one row per CDR3 protein. Counted here are under 1,000,000 distinct CDR3 sequences, about 34% occurring once; the ten biggest clones make up approximately 13%. CDR3 size: 13 residues. The ends lost 6 bases at V and 5 bases at J; junction bases unmatched: 4. Note on this clonotype: Its antigen is still unknown.

V is TRBV12-3 or TRBV12-4 and J is TRBJ1-5; 7 positions agree with TRBD1. The sample comprised blood. The source of this sequence is a man younger than 35 in good health. The CDR3 DNA follows: TGTGCCAGCAGACGCGGGACAGATCAGCCCCAGCATTTT. Translated, it gives CASRRGTDQPQHF.